This T cell receptor (beta chain) was captured in a study of OX40 agonist ivuxolimab in advanced cancers. Study-level information: Three dose-escalation patients had partial responses: one with hepatocellular carcinoma and two with cutaneous melanoma.

Study results and caveats: People who partly responded at 0.1-3.0 mg/kg had some of the least clonal expansion seen. Normalized T-cell clonal expansion was also low in a subset of nonresponders.

Sequenced by immunoSEQ multiplex PCR; TCRdb stores in-frame clones only, minus some. This table holds 75,000 to 100,000 clones, about nine tenths found once. CDR1 is SGHRS and CDR2 is YFSETQ in the germline V gene. This CDR3 has 15 amino acids. About this clone: Its antigen is not identified.

The sequences come from CD4+ or CD8+ T cells sorted from blood, collected in a trial of the OX40 agonist ivuxolimab. J is TRBJ2-5 and V is TRBV5-1; 9 bases are a match to TRBD2. The J call may be mistaken, given a closer DNA end match to TRBJ2-7. The TCR sequence derives from an adult with an advanced solid tumor such as melanoma, head and neck, liver or kidney cancer. CDR3: CASSLESSGTYEQYF. CDR3 nucleotide sequence: TGCGCCAGCAGCTTGGAGTCTAGCGGGACCTACGAGCAGTACTTC.